This TCR beta chain is from a study of blood T cell repertoires in COVID-19. About the research overall: Italy, Spain and the United States were the sources of the convalescent and acute COVID-19 samples. PBMCs, B-cell-depleted T cells, or T cells were the source of the cDNA or gDNA that made up the material.

Authors' processing steps: For nucleated cells, counts were estimated from reference gene primer amplification. Assay: immunoSEQ multiplex PCR; the TCRdb copy retains only in-frame clones and omits some. The V and J calls and clone size are taken from that table; D and trimming were inferred from the DNA. Here the sample spans approximately 30,000 clones, less than 95% being singletons. This sequence was found in a man in his 70s with active or convalescent COVID-19. The sequencing sample was made of peripheral blood.

The CDR3 here is CASSLAGGYYGYTF. DNA of the CDR3: TGTGCCAGCAGCTTAGCCGGGGGATACTATGGCTACACCTTC. V and J are TRBV11-2 and TRBJ1-2, with a possible D match to TRBD1 (5 bases). The CDR3 loop spans 14 amino acids. V lost 1 base, J lost 3 bases, and 9 bases lay in between. Germline V CDR1 and CDR2: SGHAT, FQNNGV.